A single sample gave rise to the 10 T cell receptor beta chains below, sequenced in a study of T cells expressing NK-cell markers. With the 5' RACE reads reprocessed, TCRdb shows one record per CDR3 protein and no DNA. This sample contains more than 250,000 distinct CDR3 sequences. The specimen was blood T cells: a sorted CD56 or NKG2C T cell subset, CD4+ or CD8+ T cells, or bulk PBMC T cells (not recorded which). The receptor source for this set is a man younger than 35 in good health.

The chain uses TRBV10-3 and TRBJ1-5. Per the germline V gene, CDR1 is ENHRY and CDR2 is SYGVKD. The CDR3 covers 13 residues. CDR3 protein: CATSAGEDQPQHF.

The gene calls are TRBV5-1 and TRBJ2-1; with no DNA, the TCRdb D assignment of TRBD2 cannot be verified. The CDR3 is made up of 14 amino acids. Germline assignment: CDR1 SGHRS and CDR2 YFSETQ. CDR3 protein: CASSPGLAGREQFF.

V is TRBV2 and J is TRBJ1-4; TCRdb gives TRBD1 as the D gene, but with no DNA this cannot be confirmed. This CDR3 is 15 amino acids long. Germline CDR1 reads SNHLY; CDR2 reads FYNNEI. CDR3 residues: CASSEQGTGNEKLFF.

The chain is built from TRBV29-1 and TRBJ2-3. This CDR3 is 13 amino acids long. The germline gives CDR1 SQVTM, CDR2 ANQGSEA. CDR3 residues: CSVEVPSTDTQYF.

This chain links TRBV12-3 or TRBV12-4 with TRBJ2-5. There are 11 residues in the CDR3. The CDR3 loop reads CASSLLETQYF.

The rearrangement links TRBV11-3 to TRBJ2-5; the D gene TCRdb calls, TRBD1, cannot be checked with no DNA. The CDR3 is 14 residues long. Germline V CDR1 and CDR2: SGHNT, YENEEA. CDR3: CASSSRDRRETQYF.

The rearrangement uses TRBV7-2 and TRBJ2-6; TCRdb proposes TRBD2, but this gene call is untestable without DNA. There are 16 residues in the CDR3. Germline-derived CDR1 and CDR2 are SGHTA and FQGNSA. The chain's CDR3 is CASSRAGIAGANVLTF.

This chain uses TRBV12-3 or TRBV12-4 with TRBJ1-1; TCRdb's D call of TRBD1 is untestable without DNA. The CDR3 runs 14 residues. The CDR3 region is CASSRRQQNTEAFF.

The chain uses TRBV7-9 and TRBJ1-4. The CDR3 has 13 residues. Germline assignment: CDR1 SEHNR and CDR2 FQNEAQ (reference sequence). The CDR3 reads CASSPQFNEKLFF.

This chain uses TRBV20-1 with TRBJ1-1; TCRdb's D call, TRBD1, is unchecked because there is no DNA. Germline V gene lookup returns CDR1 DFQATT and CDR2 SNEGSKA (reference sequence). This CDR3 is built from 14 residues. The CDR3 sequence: CSARDTGGGTEAFF.